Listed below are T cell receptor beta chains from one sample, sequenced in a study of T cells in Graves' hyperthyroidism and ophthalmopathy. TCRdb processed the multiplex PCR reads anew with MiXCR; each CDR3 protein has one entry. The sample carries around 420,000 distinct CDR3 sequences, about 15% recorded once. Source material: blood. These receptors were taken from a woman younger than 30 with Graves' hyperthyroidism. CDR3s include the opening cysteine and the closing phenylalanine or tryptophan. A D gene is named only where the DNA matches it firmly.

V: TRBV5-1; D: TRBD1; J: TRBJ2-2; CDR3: CASSPGTGGAWTGELFF
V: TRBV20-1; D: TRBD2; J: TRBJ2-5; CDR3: CSAQQGGRETQYF
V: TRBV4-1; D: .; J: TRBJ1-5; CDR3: CASSQSLASRQHF
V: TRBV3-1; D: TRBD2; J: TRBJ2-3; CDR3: CASSQAVGGAGLNTDTQYF
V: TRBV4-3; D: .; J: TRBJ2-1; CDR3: CASSPQRVGDEQFF
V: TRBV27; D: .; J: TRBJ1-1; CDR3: CASSLSFWKEAFF
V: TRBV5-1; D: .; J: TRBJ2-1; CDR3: CASSPGVGQKRGEQFF
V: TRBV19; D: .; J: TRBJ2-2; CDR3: CASSIDSHTGELFF
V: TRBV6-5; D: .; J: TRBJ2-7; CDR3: CASSYSHSSVGGQQYF
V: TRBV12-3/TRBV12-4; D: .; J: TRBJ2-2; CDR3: CASSLVTGKLFF
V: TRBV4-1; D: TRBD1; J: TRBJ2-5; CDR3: CASSPPHDRGETQYF
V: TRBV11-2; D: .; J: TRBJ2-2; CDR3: CASSLSWSGNTGELFF
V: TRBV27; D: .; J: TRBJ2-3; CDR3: CASSLSGKGDTQYF
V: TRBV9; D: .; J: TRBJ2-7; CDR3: CASSGAGAFDEQYF
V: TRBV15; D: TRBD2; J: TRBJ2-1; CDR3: CATSRLAGVGNEQFF